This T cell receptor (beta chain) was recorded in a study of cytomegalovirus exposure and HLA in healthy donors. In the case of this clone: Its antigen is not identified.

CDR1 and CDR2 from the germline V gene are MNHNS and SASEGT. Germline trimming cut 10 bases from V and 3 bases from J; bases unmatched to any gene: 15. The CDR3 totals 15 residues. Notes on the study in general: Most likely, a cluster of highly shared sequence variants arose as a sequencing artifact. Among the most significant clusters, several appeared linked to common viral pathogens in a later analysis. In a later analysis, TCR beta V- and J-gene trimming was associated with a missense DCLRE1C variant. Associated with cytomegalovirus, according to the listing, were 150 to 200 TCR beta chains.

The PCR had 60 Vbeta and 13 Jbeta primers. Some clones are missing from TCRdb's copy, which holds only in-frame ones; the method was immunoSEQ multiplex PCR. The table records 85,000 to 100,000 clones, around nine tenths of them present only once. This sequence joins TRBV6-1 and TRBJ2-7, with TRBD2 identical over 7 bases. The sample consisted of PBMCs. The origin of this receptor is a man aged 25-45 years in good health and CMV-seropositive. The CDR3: CATLKELGLHYEQYF. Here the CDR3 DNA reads TGTGCCACCCTCAAAGAGCTGGGACTACACTACGAGCAGTACTTC.